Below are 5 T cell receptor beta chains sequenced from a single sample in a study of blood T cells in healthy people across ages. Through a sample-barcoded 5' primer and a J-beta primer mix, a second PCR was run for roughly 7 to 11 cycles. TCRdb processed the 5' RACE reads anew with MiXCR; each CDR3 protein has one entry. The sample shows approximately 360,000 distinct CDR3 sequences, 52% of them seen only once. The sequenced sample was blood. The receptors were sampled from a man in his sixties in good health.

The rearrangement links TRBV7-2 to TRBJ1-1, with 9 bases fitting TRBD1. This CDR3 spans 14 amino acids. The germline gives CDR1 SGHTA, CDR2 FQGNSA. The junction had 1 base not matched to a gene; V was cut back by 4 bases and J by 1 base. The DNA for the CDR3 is TGTGCCAGCAGCTGGGGACAGGGGAACACTGAAGCTTTCTTT. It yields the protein CASSWGQGNTEAFF.

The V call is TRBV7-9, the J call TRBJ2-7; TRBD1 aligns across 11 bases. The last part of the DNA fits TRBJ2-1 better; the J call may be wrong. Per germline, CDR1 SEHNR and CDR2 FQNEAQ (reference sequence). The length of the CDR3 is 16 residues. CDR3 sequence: CASSLLRGQGGNEQFF. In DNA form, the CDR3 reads TGTGCCAGCAGCTTACTTCGGGGACAGGGGGGTAATGAGCAGTTCTTC.

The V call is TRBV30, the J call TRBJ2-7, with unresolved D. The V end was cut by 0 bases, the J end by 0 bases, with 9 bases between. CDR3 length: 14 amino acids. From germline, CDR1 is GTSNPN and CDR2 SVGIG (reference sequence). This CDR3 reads CAWSVLISSYEQYF. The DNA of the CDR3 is TGTGCCTGGAGTGTACTTATTAGCTCCTACGAGCAGTACTTC. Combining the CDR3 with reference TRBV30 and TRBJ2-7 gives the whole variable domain SQTIHQWPATLVQPVGSPLSLECTVEGTSNPNLYWYRQAAGRGLQLLFYSVGIGQISSEVPQNLSASRPQDRQFILSSKKLLLSDSGFYLCAWSVLISSYEQYFGPGTRLTVT.

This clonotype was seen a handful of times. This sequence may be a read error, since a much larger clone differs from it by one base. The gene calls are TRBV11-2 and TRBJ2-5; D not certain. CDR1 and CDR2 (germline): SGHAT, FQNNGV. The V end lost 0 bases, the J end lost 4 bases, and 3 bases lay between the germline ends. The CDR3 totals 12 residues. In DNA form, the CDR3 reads TGTGCCAGCAGCTTAGAGGTAGAGACCCAGTACTTC. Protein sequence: CASSLEVETQYF.

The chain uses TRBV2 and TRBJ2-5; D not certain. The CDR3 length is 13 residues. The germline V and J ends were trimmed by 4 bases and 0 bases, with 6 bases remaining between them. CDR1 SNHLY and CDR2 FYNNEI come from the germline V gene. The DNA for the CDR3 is TGTGCCAGCAGTGTCAGGAACCAAGAGACCCAGTACTTC. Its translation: CASSVRNQETQYF.